Each of the 5 T cell receptor beta chains below was sequenced from the same sample in a study of response to subunit inactivated influenza vaccine. TCRdb used MiXCR to reprocess the RT-PCR reads, holding one entry per CDR3 protein. In the table there are roughly 700,000 distinct CDR3 sequences, roughly 13% of which are singletons. This specimen consisted of PBMCs from blood, obtained approximately 15 days before vaccination. These receptors all come from a man aged 45-65 years who received an inactivated influenza vaccine.

This rearrangement joins TRBV7-8 to TRBJ2-7; D is tentatively TRBD1 or TRBD2 (5 bases each). Germline V gives CDR1 SGHVS, CDR2 FQNEAQ. The V and J ends lost 5 bases and 2 bases respectively, with 16 bases between them. The CDR3 is made up of 15 amino acids. CDR3 coding DNA: TGTGCCAGCAGCCAATGGTCGGGGCATACCTACGAGCAGTACTTC. This gives the protein CASSQWSGHTYEQYF.

This chain links TRBV5-1 with TRBJ2-3; D is uncertain. V lost 0 bases, J lost 1 base, and 12 bases lay in between. The CDR3 sequence is 16 residues long. CDR1 is SGHRS and CDR2 is YFSETQ in the germline V gene. The CDR3 spells CASSLAGLVRTDTQYF. CDR3 in DNA: TGCGCCAGCAGCTTGGCCGGCCTAGTACGCACAGATACGCAGTATTTT.

This clonotype was found once. This rearrangement joins TRBV6-1 to TRBJ2-7; 7 bases map to TRBD1. The CDR3 sequence is 13 residues long. Germline CDR1 is MNHNS and CDR2 is SASEGT. With 10 bases clipped from V and 0 bases from J, the junction kept 6 bases outside the gene matches. The CDR3 spells CATQGGPSYEQYF. Written as DNA, the CDR3 is TGTGCCACCCAAGGGGGCCCCTCCTACGAGCAGTACTTC.

This chain connects TRBV12-3 or TRBV12-4 to TRBJ2-3; the match to TRBD2 covers 9 bases. The V segment lost 3 bases and the J segment 3 bases; nucleotides outside the gene matches: 10. This CDR3 comprises 17 residues. The CDR3 here is CASSLWLSAGGTDTQYF. Here the CDR3 DNA reads TGTGCCAGCAGTTTGTGGCTTTCCGCGGGGGGGACAGATACGCAGTATTTT.

With regard to this clonotype: This clone may be a read error of a much larger clone one base away. This chain joins TRBV7-2 and TRBJ2-5; D gene ambiguous. Germline V gives CDR1 SGHTA, CDR2 FQGNSA. The ends were cut back, 0 bases at V and 7 bases at J, with 9 bases in the middle. The CDR3 is 13 amino acids. CDR3 sequence: CASSLALWATQYF. CDR3 bases: TGTGCCAGCAGCTTAGCGCTATGGGCGACCCAGTACTTC. Complete variable domain (other parts from reference TRBV7-2 and TRBJ2-5): GAGVSQSPSNKVTEKGKDVELRCDPISGHTALYWYRQSLGQGLEFLIYFQGNSAPDKSGLPSDRFSAERTGGSVSTLTIQRTQQEDSAVYLCASSLALWATQYFGPGTRLLVL.